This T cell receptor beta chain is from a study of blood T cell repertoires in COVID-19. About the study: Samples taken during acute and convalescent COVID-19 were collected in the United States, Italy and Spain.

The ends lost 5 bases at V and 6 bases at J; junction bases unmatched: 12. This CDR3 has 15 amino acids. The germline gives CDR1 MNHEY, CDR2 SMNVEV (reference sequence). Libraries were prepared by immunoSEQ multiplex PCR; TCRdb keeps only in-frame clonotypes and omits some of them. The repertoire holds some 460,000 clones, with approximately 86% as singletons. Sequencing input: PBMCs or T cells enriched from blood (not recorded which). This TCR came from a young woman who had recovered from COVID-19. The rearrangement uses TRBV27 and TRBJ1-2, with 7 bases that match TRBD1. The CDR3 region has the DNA TGTGCCAGCAGTACCGTGGAAGGGGGCTACCATGGCTACACCTTC. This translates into CASSTVEGGYHGYTF.